Below are 20 T cell receptor beta chains sequenced from a single sample in a study of post-analysis software for immune sequencing data. Unique molecular identifiers had been added to the TCR beta cDNA libraries. MiXCR, run by TCRdb on the PCR reads, gives a single entry per CDR3 protein. Of hundreds of thousands of distinct CDR3 sequences listed, 25% to 30% are singletons. Overall study findings and caveats: TRBV5-6, TRBV5-1 and TRBV20-1 were among roughly 5 TRBV segments more frequent in patients than controls.

These receptors lack a known antigen. Material: blood. The receptors shown here come from a girl aged 10 to 17 with multiple sclerosis.

There are a few counts of this clonotype. V usage is TRBV20-1 and J usage is TRBJ2-7; a possible D gene is TRBD1 (6 bases). Germline V gives CDR1 DFQATT, CDR2 SNEGSKA (reference sequence). V was shortened by 6 bases and J by 1 base, with 16 bases between the two germline ends. The CDR3 runs to 14 residues. The CDR3 loop reads CSAPPGRGSYEQYF. DNA for the CDR3: TGCAGTGCCCCGCCCGGCAGGGGTTCCTACGAGCAGTACTTC.

The sample holds a few counts of this clonotype. The chain carries TRBV5-1 and TRBJ2-1; 8 bases match TRBD2. J was trimmed by 6 bases and V by 1 base; bases with no gene match: 6. CDR3 length: 15 amino acids. The germline CDR1 and CDR2 sequences are SGHRS and YFSETQ. The CDR3 DNA reads TGCGCCAGCAGCTTGAAATCCAGCGGGAGCAATGAGCAGTTCTTC. It translates to CASSLKSSGSNEQFF.

With respect to this clonotype: The junction and the germline gene differ at one end; a read error may be behind it. The rearrangement uses TRBV7-9 and TRBJ1-5; no clear D gene. This CDR3 spans 14 amino acids. Germline CDR1 is SEHNR and CDR2 is FQNEAQ (reference sequence). CDR3 nucleotide sequence: TGTGCCAGCAGCCCGACGGCAGAAAATCGGCCCCAGCATTTT. Translated: CASSPTAENRPQHF.

This clonotype was seen only once. The rearrangement links TRBV15 to TRBJ2-4; the D call may be TRBD1 or TRBD2 (5 bases each). This CDR3 comprises 16 residues. The germline gives CDR1 LNHNV, CDR2 YYDKDF (reference sequence). V was pared by 1 base and J by 3 bases, with 13 bases between. CDR3 sequence reads: CATSRVLGTGKNIQYF. CDR3 coding DNA: TGTGCCACCAGCAGAGTATTAGGGACGGGCAAAAACATTCAGTACTTC.

The V and J genes are TRBV3-1 and TRBJ2-1; the D call may be TRBD1 or TRBD2 (5 bases each). The length of the CDR3 is 13 residues. The V end was cut by 2 bases, the J end by 9 bases, with 11 bases between. The V gene's germline CDR1 is LGHDT and CDR2 YNNKEL (reference sequence). CDR3: CASSQPRGGEQFF. CDR3 coding DNA: TGTGCCAGCAGCCAACCTCGGGGCGGTGAGCAGTTCTTC.

This chain uses TRBV2 with TRBJ2-3; tentative D call: TRBD2 (6 bases). CDR1 and CDR2 (germline): SNHLY, FYNNEI. V gave up 0 bases and J gave up 4 bases, with 14 bases separating them. The CDR3 has 16 amino acids. CDR3 nucleotide sequence: TGTGCCAGCAGTGAAGCGGCGCGGGGCGAGCCAGATACGCAGTATTTT. Translation gives CASSEAARGEPDTQYF. Based on the CDR3 plus reference TRBV2 and TRBJ2-3, the full variable domain is EPEVTQTPSHQVTQMGQEVILRCVPISNHLYFYWYRQILGQKVEFLVSFYNNEISEKSEIFDDQFSVERPDGSNFTLKIRSTKLEDSAMYFCASSEAARGEPDTQYFGPGTRLTVL.

This clonotype was seen ten or more times. CDR3 nucleotides: TGTGCCAGCAGGGGAATGACAGGGGGCGTCTACGAGCAGTACTTC. This sequence encodes CASRGMTGGVYEQYF. The rearrangement uses TRBV6-5 and TRBJ2-7, with 10 bases lining up with TRBD1. V lost 6 bases, J lost 3 bases, and 8 bases stayed unmatched. Germline V CDR1 and CDR2: MNHEY, SVGAGI. The CDR3 is 15 residues long.

The rearrangement uses TRBV27 and TRBJ2-5; D is undetermined. Germline assignment: CDR1 MNHEY and CDR2 SMNVEV (reference sequence). V lost 10 bases, J lost 5 bases, and 11 bases lay in between. The CDR3 consists of 11 residues. CDR3 sequence: CATELGETQYF. CDR3 nucleotide sequence: TGTGCCACGGAGCTGGGGGAGACCCAGTACTTC.

This clonotype has only a few counts. The gene calls are TRBV12-3 or TRBV12-4 and TRBJ2-7, with unresolved D. CDR3 length: 14 amino acids. The V end lost 2 bases, the J end lost 3 bases, and 11 bases lay between the germline ends. In DNA form, the CDR3 reads TGTGCCAGCAGTTTAAGGCCGCGCGACTACGAGCAGTACTTC. This sequence encodes CASSLRPRDYEQYF.

V and J are TRBV10-3 and TRBJ2-5, with D possibly TRBD2 on 6 matching bases. This CDR3 region has 16 residues. The germline CDR1 and CDR2 sequences are ENHRY and SYGVKD. The V end lost 5 bases, the J end lost 5 bases, and 21 bases lay between the germline ends. The CDR3 here is CAISQRERVSRETQYF. DNA for the CDR3: TGTGCCATCAGTCAACGCGAGCGGGTATCGCGGGAGACCCAGTACTTC.

This clonotype occurred many times. The chain has TRBV7-8 and TRBJ2-3, with 8 bases aligning to TRBD1. Germline loops: CDR1 SGHVS, CDR2 FQNEAQ. The CDR3 contains 13 residues. The ends lost 5 bases at V and 5 bases at J; junction bases unmatched: 3. The CDR3 spells CASSDTGGDTQYF. The CDR3 DNA reads TGTGCCAGCAGCGACACAGGGGGAGATACGCAGTATTTT.

This clonotype was detected a few times. DNA of the CDR3: TGTGCCAGCAGCTTAAGCCGGGGGGCGTATCAGCCCCAGCATTTT. This codes for CASSLSRGAYQPQHF. The V gene is TRBV7-2, the J gene TRBJ1-5, with TRBD1 as a possible D gene (6 bases). Trimming took off 2 bases at V and 5 bases at J, with 13 bases between the two ends. This CDR3 has 15 amino acids. Germline loops: CDR1 SGHTA, CDR2 FQGNSA.

The CDR3: CASSPTGTGVFEQYF. DNA of the CDR3: TGTGCCAGCAGCCCCACCGGGACAGGGGTTTTCGAGCAGTACTTC. The gene calls are TRBV7-8 and TRBJ2-7; 10 bases match TRBD1. The V and J ends lost 5 bases and 6 bases, in that order; junction bases with no gene match: 10. Germline assignment: CDR1 SGHVS and CDR2 FQNEAQ. This CDR3 has 15 residues.

J is TRBJ2-7 and V is TRBV3-1, with 8 bases aligning to TRBD1. Germline CDR1 and CDR2: LGHDT and YNNKEL (reference sequence). V lost 8 bases, J lost 4 bases, and 10 bases stayed unmatched. This CDR3 is 14 amino acids long. This chain's CDR3 is CASFQGTGEYEQYF. CDR3 bases: TGTGCCAGCTTCCAGGGGACAGGTGAATACGAGCAGTACTTC.

Concerning this clonotype: Here the CDR3 omits its conserved ending phenylalanine or tryptophan, so a read error is the likely source. Because the CDR3's place on the DNA is in doubt, the DNA is left out and the CDR3 is given as listed by TCRdb. The V and J genes are TRBV6-6 and TRBJ2-1. Germline values: CDR1 MNHNY, CDR2 SVGAGI (reference sequence). With termini counted, the CDR3 has 16 amino acids. The CDR3 protein is CASSYSTSFYGYTFGS.

This clonotype was counted only a few times. The chain uses TRBV6-6 and TRBJ1-4, with TRBD1 as a possible D gene (6 bases). This CDR3 has 14 amino acids. CDR1 and CDR2 (germline): MNHNY, SVGAGI (reference sequence). Trimming stripped 6 bases from V and 1 base from J, with 9 bases between. The CDR3 coding sequence is TGTGCCAGCAGGCTACAGGGAACTAATGAAAAACTGTTTTTT. It is translated as CASRLQGTNEKLFF.

V and J are TRBV20-1 and TRBJ2-7, with TRBD2 matching over 7 bases. Looked up from germline, CDR1 is DFQATT and CDR2 is SNEGSKA (reference sequence). The J segment lost 3 bases and the V segment lost 3 bases, leaving 20 bases of the junction unmatched. This CDR3 contains 18 residues. CDR3 loop: CSARIRGRAIEGLYEQYF. In nucleotides, the CDR3 is TGCAGTGCTAGGATTCGTGGGAGGGCCATAGAAGGGCTCTACGAGCAGTACTTC.

The sample holds a few counts of this clonotype. The rearrangement links TRBV4-3 to TRBJ2-1; D gene unclear. V lost 1 base and J 1 base, leaving 11 bases between the germline ends. Germline V gene lookup returns CDR1 LGHNA and CDR2 YSLEER. This CDR3 contains 16 residues. CDR3 loop: CASSQASSVSYNEQFF. Written as DNA, the CDR3 is TGCGCCAGCAGCCAAGCATCAAGCGTTTCCTACAATGAGCAGTTCTTC.

This clonotype was seen a handful of times. This chain links TRBV6-5 with TRBJ2-5; D possibly corresponds to TRBD1 (5 bases). This CDR3 is 15 amino acids long. Trimming pared 0 bases from V and 6 bases from J, leaving 14 bases between. Germline CDR1 MNHEY, CDR2 SVGAGI. The CDR3 sequence: CASSYSAGLLKTQYF. For the CDR3, the DNA is TGTGCCAGCAGTTACTCCGCAGGGTTATTAAAGACCCAGTACTTC.

The chain combines TRBV20-1 with TRBJ1-2; no clear D gene. The V end lost 6 bases, the J end lost 0 bases, and 17 bases lay between the germline ends. This CDR3 is built from 15 residues. CDR1 is DFQATT, CDR2 SNEGSKA, per germline (reference sequence). Here the CDR3 DNA reads TGCAGTGCCCCTTCGTATAAAGGGTCTAACTATGGCTACACCTTC. The encoded protein is CSAPSYKGSNYGYTF.